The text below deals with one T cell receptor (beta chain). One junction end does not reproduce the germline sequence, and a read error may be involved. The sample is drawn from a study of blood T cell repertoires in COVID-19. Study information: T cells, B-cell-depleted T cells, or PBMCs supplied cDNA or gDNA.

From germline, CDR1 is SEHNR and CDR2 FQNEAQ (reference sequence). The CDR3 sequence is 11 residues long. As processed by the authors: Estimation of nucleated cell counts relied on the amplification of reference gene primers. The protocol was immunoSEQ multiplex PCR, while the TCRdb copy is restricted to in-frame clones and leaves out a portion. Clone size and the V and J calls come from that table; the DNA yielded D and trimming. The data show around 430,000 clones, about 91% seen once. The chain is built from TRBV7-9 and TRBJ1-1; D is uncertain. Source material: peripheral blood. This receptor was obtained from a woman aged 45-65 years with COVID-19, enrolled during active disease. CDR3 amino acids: CASSPGLVGLF. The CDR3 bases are TGTGCCAGCAGCCCCGGCCTAGTAGGTCTCTTT.